Only a few counts were recorded for the clone carrying this T cell receptor beta chain. The antigen is not known. V was trimmed by 4 bases and J by 10 bases, leaving 14 bases between them. The CDR3 has 12 amino acids. The V gene's germline CDR1 is GTSNPN and CDR2 SVGIG (reference sequence). The data stem from a study of T-cell memory formation after mild COVID-19. Study outcomes and limitations: Largely, contracting CD4+ clones fell within CM and EM, and contracting CD8+ clones within EMRA.

TCRdb recomputed calls from the 5' RACE reads with MiXCR, one row per CDR3 protein. Found here are about 290,000 distinct CDR3 sequences, roughly 15% of them singletons; the top ten hold around a fifth. The sample taken for sequencing was PBMCs or a T cell subset sorted from them (not recorded which). The chain carries TRBV30 and TRBJ2-1; D is uncertain. This receptor was identified in a man younger than 35 who had mild COVID-19 (a few samples of this study predate the infection). Cell type and time point are not known. The CDR3 DNA reads TGTGCCTGGAACCCACAGTCTGTGGAGCAGTTCTTC. Its protein is CAWNPQSVEQFF.